These 24 T cell receptor beta chains were all obtained from the same sample, sequenced in a study of cytomegalovirus exposure and HLA in healthy donors. 60 Vbeta and 13 Jbeta primers were used in PCR. Profiled with immunoSEQ multiplex PCR; TCRdb holds only in-frame clones, not every one. Of 85,000 to 90,000 clones in the sample, more than 65% were seen once. Sequencing used PBMCs. The receptors were sampled from a man aged 25 to 40 in good health and CMV-seronegative.

V gene TRBV12-5 combines with J gene TRBJ2-5; maybe TRBD1 (5 bases). Trimming pared 6 bases from V and 5 bases from J, leaving 10 bases between. The germline V gene encodes CDR1 LGHNT and CDR2 FRNRAP. The CDR3 runs 12 residues. The CDR3 nucleotides read TGTGCTAGTGGCCCTGGGGCGGAGACCCAGTACTTC. As protein: CASGPGAETQYF.

This clone has just one count. This chain uses TRBV18 with TRBJ1-5; the match to TRBD1 covers 7 bases. Germline assignment: CDR1 KGHSH and CDR2 LQKENI. J gave up 0 bases and V 3 bases, and 2 bases lay outside the gene matches. The CDR3 spans 15 residues. The CDR3 loop is CASSPTGNSNQPQHF. DNA for the CDR3: TGTGCCAGCTCACCGACAGGGAATAGCAATCAGCCCCAGCATTTT.

This clone occurred once. CDR3 sequence reads: CASSLALAGGNTDTQYF. CDR3 sequence (DNA): TGTGCCAGCAGCTTGGCGCTAGCGGGGGGTAACACAGATACGCAGTATTTT. This chain links TRBV5-4 with TRBJ2-3; TRBD2 agrees at 11 bases. Germline V gene sequence: CDR1 SGHNT, CDR2 YYREEE (reference sequence). V shed 0 bases, J shed 2 bases, and the junction held 5 bases outside the gene matches. The length of the CDR3 is 17 residues.

The chain carries TRBV9 and TRBJ1-6; D is unresolved. The CDR3 length is 16 residues. Trimming took off 4 bases at V and 8 bases at J, with 19 bases between the two ends. The germline CDR1 and CDR2 sequences are SGDLS and YYNGEE. CDR3 nucleotides: TGTGCCAGCAGCTTAGAGGAGAGGGCAACCCATTCACCCCTCCACTTT. This sequence encodes CASSLEERATHSPLHF. The full variable domain, with the rest looked up from reference TRBV9 and TRBJ1-6, is DSGVTQTPKHLITATGQRVTLRCSPRSGDLSVYWYQQSLDQGLQFLIQYYNGEERAKGNILERFSAQQFPDLHSELNLSSLELGDSALYFCASSLEERATHSPLHFGNGTRLTVT.

In DNA, the CDR3 is TGCGCCAGCAGCTTGGTGACAGGGCAAGAGACCCAGTACTTC. The encoded protein is CASSLVTGQETQYF. The chain links TRBV5-1 to TRBJ2-5; 7 bases match TRBD1. Trimming took 0 bases from V and 2 from J; bases not matched to a gene: 1. The CDR3 is 14 residues long. The germline CDR1 and CDR2 sequences are SGHRS and YFSETQ.

The sample holds one count of this clone. V and J are TRBV6-6 and TRBJ1-2; D is ambiguous. V was cut by 6 bases and J by 1 base, with 9 bases left in between. Germline V lookup: CDR1 MNHNY, CDR2 SVGAGI (reference sequence). The CDR3 runs 13 residues. The CDR3 reads CASSLGVNYGYTF. CDR3 in DNA: TGTGCCAGCAGCCTCGGGGTTAACTATGGCTACACCTTC.

The rearrangement joins TRBV2 to TRBJ2-1, with unresolved D. Germline V gene sequence: CDR1 SNHLY, CDR2 FYNNEI. The CDR3 has 15 amino acids. V lost 3 bases and J 1 base, leaving 10 bases between the germline ends. CDR3 sequence reads: CASSDGRSSYNEQFF. The CDR3 DNA is TGTGCCAGCAGTGACGGAAGGAGTTCCTACAATGAGCAGTTCTTC.

This chain connects TRBV7-9 to TRBJ1-5, with 7 bases lining up with TRBD1. The CDR3 sequence is 14 residues long. Trimming at V came to 5 bases and at J to 3 bases, leaving 4 bases not matched to a gene. Germline CDR1 reads SEHNR; CDR2 reads FQNEAQ (reference sequence). The CDR3 DNA sequence: TGTGCCAGCAGCCGAGACAGGGTCAATCAGCCCCAGCATTTT. Translated, it gives CASSRDRVNQPQHF.

V gene TRBV19 combines with J gene TRBJ1-1; 7 bases line up with TRBD1. The V gene's germline CDR1 is LNHDA and CDR2 SQIVND (reference sequence). V lost 6 bases, J lost 3 bases, and 7 bases stayed unmatched. The CDR3 extends over 14 amino acids. The CDR3 coding sequence is TGTGCCAGTAGCAACACTGGGACAGACACTGAAGCTTTCTTT. This gives the protein CASSNTGTDTEAFF.

The CDR3 nucleotides are TGTAGTTCCGGGACAGGGCTCTGGCAGTACTTC. This encodes CSSGTGLWQYF. This chain uses TRBV27 with TRBJ2-7; 9 nucleotides line up with TRBD1. The CDR3 totals 11 residues. Germline CDR1 and CDR2: MNHEY and SMNVEV (reference sequence).

The chain has TRBV18 and TRBJ1-1; D perhaps matches TRBD1 (6 bases). The ends were cut back, 1 base at V and 8 bases at J, with 11 bases in the middle. The CDR3 spans 13 residues. Germline loops: CDR1 KGHSH, CDR2 LQKENI. CDR3 in amino acids: CASSPLGQGEAFF. The CDR3 DNA reads TGTGCCAGCTCACCACTAGGGCAGGGGGAAGCTTTCTTT.

This sequence joins TRBV2 and TRBJ1-2; 8 bases are shared with TRBD1. Germline V CDR1 and CDR2: SNHLY, FYNNEI. The CDR3 loop spans 15 amino acids. V lost 4 bases, J lost 4 bases, and 8 bases stayed unmatched. The CDR3 DNA sequence: TGTGCCAGCAGTGGGAGGACAGGGAGGGGCTATGGCTACACCTTC. This codes for CASSGRTGRGYGYTF.

The chain employs TRBV7-2 and TRBJ1-5, with a possible D match to TRBD1 (5 bases). This CDR3 has 15 amino acids. The V gene's germline CDR1 is SGHTA and CDR2 FQGNSA. Trimming shortened V by 2 bases and J by 6 bases, and 14 bases separated the two germline ends. CDR3 in DNA: TGTGCCAGCAGCTTAATAGGGCAGGGTCGTCAGCCCCAGCATTTT. Translation gives CASSLIGQGRQPQHF.

The rearrangement joins TRBV9 to TRBJ2-5; D is perhaps TRBD2 (5 bases). The tail of the sequence fits TRBJ2-7 better, so the J call may be wrong. Germline assignment: CDR1 SGDLS and CDR2 YYNGEE. The CDR3 is 15 amino acids. In DNA form, the CDR3 reads TGTGCCAGCAGCGTAGACCGGGGATCAACTTACGAGCAGTACTTC. It encodes CASSVDRGSTYEQYF.

The CDR3 here is CASSQDLKDTDTQYF. CDR3 bases: TGTGCCAGCAGCCAAGATCTAAAAGACACAGATACGCAGTATTTT. This chain uses TRBV14 with TRBJ2-3; the D is unclear. The germline CDR1 and CDR2 sequences are SGHDN and FVKESK. This CDR3 is built from 15 residues. With 0 bases removed from V and 2 bases from J, the gap between germline ends came to 9 bases.

This clone was picked up one time. The chain links TRBV2 to TRBJ1-2, with a weak D call TRBD1 (5 bases). The CDR3 extends over 14 amino acids. V dropped 6 bases and J dropped 4 bases, with 15 bases sitting between them. Germline V gene sequence: CDR1 SNHLY, CDR2 FYNNEI. Here the CDR3 reads CASSSDSAGYGYTF. Written as DNA, the CDR3 is TGTGCCAGCAGCTCAGACAGCGCTGGCTATGGCTACACCTTC.

The CDR3 coding sequence is TGTGCCAGCAGCTTATTGGGGAGGCCTGAAGCTTTCTTT. Protein: CASSLLGRPEAFF. The chain combines TRBV7-3 with TRBJ1-1; D not resolved. The length of the CDR3 is 13 residues. Trimming took 2 bases from V and 6 from J, leaving 10 bases between them. CDR1 is SGHTA and CDR2 is FQGTGA in the germline V gene.

The gene calls are TRBV4-3 and TRBJ2-1; D is unresolved. The germline gives CDR1 LGHNA, CDR2 YSLEER. V was trimmed by 0 bases and J by 0 bases, leaving 15 bases between them. The CDR3 has 18 amino acids. The CDR3 loop is CASSQDPAFTTSYNEQFF. For the CDR3, the DNA is TGCGCCAGCAGCCAAGATCCGGCTTTTACTACCTCCTACAATGAGCAGTTCTTC.

This chain joins TRBV28 and TRBJ2-3, with 8 bases lining up with TRBD1. The CDR3 contains 15 residues. CDR1 MDHEN and CDR2 SYDVKM come from the germline V gene. V dropped 6 bases and J dropped 0; count of bases not matched to a gene: 5. The CDR3, as DNA: TGTGCCAGCAGCTCTGGGGACAGGAGCACAGATACGCAGTATTTT. Protein sequence: CASSSGDRSTDTQYF.

As to this clone: The same CDR3 can be traced to other DNA sequences in this sample. The rearrangement joins TRBV30 to TRBJ1-1; no clear D gene. The CDR3 has 13 residues. V was cut by 0 bases and J by 3 bases, with 8 bases left in between. Germline V gene sequence: CDR1 GTSNPN, CDR2 SVGIG (reference sequence). CDR3 sequence (DNA): TGTGCCTGGAGTGTTCAATCGGACACTGAAGCTTTCTTT. Residues: CAWSVQSDTEAFF.

The chain carries TRBV30 and TRBJ2-7, with a weak D call TRBD1 (5 bases). Germline V gives CDR1 GTSNPN, CDR2 SVGIG (reference sequence). Trimming removed 2 bases at V and 0 bases at J, with 17 bases between. This CDR3 spans 16 amino acids. Here the CDR3 reads CAWSWSQGSSSYEQYF. The CDR3 DNA sequence: TGTGCCTGGAGTTGGTCGCAGGGATCGAGCTCCTACGAGCAGTACTTC.

The rearrangement uses TRBV11-2 and TRBJ2-5, with 12 bases identical to TRBD2. Germline lookup yields CDR1 SGHAT and CDR2 FQNNGV. Trimming took 5 bases from V and 4 from J; bases not matched to a gene: 5. This CDR3 spans 15 amino acids. As DNA, the CDR3 is TGTGCCAGCAGCGAAGGACTAGCGGGGCCAGAGACCCAGTACTTC. Translated: CASSEGLAGPETQYF.

This clone was counted between two and nine times. The chain carries TRBV4-2 and TRBJ2-1; maybe TRBD2 (5 bases). CDR1 and CDR2 from the germline V gene are LGHNA and YNFKEQ. The CDR3 contains 14 residues. The germline V and J ends were trimmed by 5 bases and 2 bases, with 10 bases remaining between them. CDR3 protein: CASSEGSTYNEQFF. In nucleotides, the CDR3 is TGTGCCAGCAGCGAGGGATCTACCTACAATGAGCAGTTCTTC.

V gene TRBV6-6 combines with J gene TRBJ2-3; D is undetermined. The V and J ends lost 6 bases and 4 bases respectively, with 8 bases between them. The CDR3 covers 12 residues. Looked up from germline, CDR1 is MNHNY and CDR2 is SVGAGI (reference sequence). The CDR3 region is CASRVAPDTQYF. The CDR3 region has the DNA TGTGCCAGCAGGGTGGCCCCAGATACGCAGTATTTT.